Only a few counts were recorded for the clone carrying this TCR beta chain. Its antigen is still unknown. The PCR employed 60 Vbeta primers together with 13 Jbeta primers. Methods used by the authors: Counted up in a later analysis, unique TCR beta chains came to about 80 million, with around 11 million shared. The table came from immunoSEQ multiplex PCR; TCRdb's copy has only in-frame clones and leaves some out. V and J calls and clone size are given by that table; D and trimming were obtained from the DNA. The table has more than 85,000 clones, approximately 64% seen once. The sample is drawn from a study of cytomegalovirus exposure and HLA in healthy donors. Overall study findings and caveats: Using a false discovery rate of 0.05, a later analysis showed that approximately 17,000 TCR beta sequences were associated with HLA alleles. TCR beta chains associated with HLA were, in a later analysis, more clonally expanded than equally common others.

This CDR3 comprises 15 residues. Trimming shortened V by 4 bases and J by 4 bases, and 15 bases separated the two germline ends. Germline CDR1 SGHVS, CDR2 FQNEAQ. The receptor's source is a human donor in good health. V usage is TRBV7-8 and J usage is TRBJ2-3; D call uncertain. The sequencing input was PBMCs. CDR3 in DNA: TGTGCCAGCAGCTCAAAACTCGGTGATCCAGATACGCAGTATTTT. It is translated as CASSSKLGDPDTQYF.